The rows below give T cell receptor beta chains drawn from one sample of a study of cytomegalovirus exposure and HLA in healthy donors. Generated by immunoSEQ multiplex PCR, the TCRdb table keeps only in-frame clones and is missing some. The sample yields about 190,000 clones, 70% to 75% seen once. Material: PBMCs. Every receptor here comes from a man aged 25 to 45 in good health and CMV-seropositive. Both conserved end residues are part of each CDR3. Fields, in order: clone size, J gene, V gene, D gene, CDR3 protein, CDR3 DNA. A D gene is named only where the DNA matches it firmly. A row's size may be missing; if present it is once, few, many or a size class.

>.|TRBJ2-1|TRBV19|.
CASSMTSEGNEQFF
TGTGCCAGTAGTATGACTAGTGAGGGCAATGAGCAGTTCTTC
>few|TRBJ2-3|TRBV7-9|TRBD1
CASSPGTATTDTQYF
TGTGCCAGCAGCCCAGGGACAGCTACTACAGATACGCAGTATTTT
>few|TRBJ2-7|TRBV5-4|TRBD1
CASSLGDRGPYEQYF
TGTGCCAGCAGCTTGGGGGACAGGGGGCCCTACGAGCAGTACTTC
>few|TRBJ2-3|TRBV5-1|TRBD2
CASSFPSGGGENTQYF
TGCGCCAGCAGCTTCCCTAGCGGGGGCGGGGAAAATACGCAGTATTTT
>.|TRBJ2-7|TRBV5-8|.
CASSLGQIPSYEQYF
TGTGCCAGCAGCTTGGGACAGATTCCGTCCTACGAGCAGTACTTC
>.|TRBJ2-1|TRBV7-8|TRBD2
CASSRTSGGADEQFF
TGTGCCAGCAGCCGAACTAGCGGGGGGGCCGATGAGCAGTTCTTC
>.|TRBJ2-1|TRBV6-5|TRBD2
CASSYSTSGRVGEQFF
TGTGCCAGCAGTTACTCCACTAGCGGGAGAGTTGGTGAGCAGTTCTTC
>few|TRBJ1-1|TRBV4-3|.
CASSQGQLMNTEAFF
TGCGCCAGCAGCCAAGGACAGCTCATGAACACTGAAGCTTTCTTT
>once|TRBJ1-2|TRBV4-3|.
CASSPGGGYGYTF
TGCGCCAGCAGCCCGGGAGGGGGCTATGGCTACACCTTC
>.|TRBJ2-7|TRBV11-2|TRBD2
CASNSGGQWFGSYEQYF
TGTGCCAGCAACTCGGGGGGGCAGTGGTTTGGCTCCTACGAGCAGTACTTC
>.|TRBJ2-7|TRBV7-9|.
CASSLEGSAREQYF
TGTGCCAGCAGCTTAGAGGGGTCGGCACGCGAGCAGTACTTC
>.|TRBJ2-6|TRBV19|.
CASAQGSGANVLTF
TGTGCCAGTGCGCAGGGATCCGGGGCCAACGTCCTGACTTTC
>once|TRBJ1-2|TRBV6-1|TRBD1
CASSEAGGRYGYTF
TGTGCCAGCAGTGAAGCAGGGGGCCGTTATGGCTACACCTTC
>.|TRBJ1-1|TRBV4-3|TRBD1
CASSHFQGAYTEAFF
TGCGCCAGCAGCCATTTCCAGGGGGCGTATACTGAAGCTTTCTTT
>.|TRBJ2-1|TRBV11-2|TRBD2
CASSLGVRGENNEQFF
TGTGCCAGCAGCTTAGGAGTGCGGGGGGAAAACAATGAGCAGTTCTTC
>.|TRBJ2-1|TRBV7-2|.
CASSPTGTTIFYNEQFF
TGTGCCAGCAGCCCCACCGGGACAACTATATTCTACAATGAGCAGTTCTTC
>.|TRBJ2-7|TRBV7-3|TRBD1
CASSVGQGSEQYF
TGTGCCAGCAGCGTCGGACAGGGAAGCGAGCAGTACTTC
>.|TRBJ2-5|TRBV15|.
CATSRDQGVETQYF
TGTGCCACCAGCAGAGATCAAGGGGTGGAGACCCAGTACTTC
>.|TRBJ2-1|TRBV29-1|TRBD1
CGSGQVRGNEQFF
TGCGGGTCGGGACAGGTGAGGGGCAATGAGCAGTTCTTC
>.|TRBJ1-6|TRBV7-2|TRBD1
CASSFFSDRGYNSPLHF
TGTGCCAGCAGCTTCTTTTCGGACAGGGGTTATAATTCACCCCTCCACTTT
>.|TRBJ1-1|TRBV30|.
CAWSVQRNTEAFF
TGTGCCTGGAGTGTACAAAGGAACACTGAAGCTTTCTTT
>.|TRBJ2-6|TRBV7-3|.
CASSKNSGANVLTF
TGTGCCAGCAGCAAAAACAGTGGGGCCAACGTCCTGACTTTC
>.|TRBJ1-6|TRBV6-6|.
CASSYSKGSHNSPLHF
TGTGCCAGCAGTTACTCGAAAGGGAGCCATAATTCACCCCTCCACTTT
>.|TRBJ1-2|TRBV5-1|.
CASSLESSPSDNAYGYTF
TGCGCCAGCAGCTTGGAATCGAGTCCATCGGACAATGCTTATGGCTACACCTTC
>.|TRBJ2-7|TRBV19|.
CASSIKGSEQYF
TGTGCCAGTAGTATAAAAGGGAGCGAGCAGTACTTC
>.|TRBJ2-7|TRBV7-8|TRBD1
CASRRGTGAYEQYF
TGTGCCAGCAGAAGGGGGACAGGGGCCTACGAGCAGTACTTC
>few|TRBJ2-7|TRBV25-1|TRBD2
CASSELAGFRSGEQYF
TGTGCCAGCAGTGAACTAGCGGGATTCAGGTCGGGCGAGCAGTACTTC
>.|TRBJ2-7|TRBV7-8|.
CASSLVRTGTSQEQYF
TGTGCCAGCAGCTTAGTGCGGACGGGAACATCTCAAGAGCAGTACTTC
>.|TRBJ1-2|TRBV25-1|TRBD1
CASSESVTGDGYTF
TGTGCCAGCAGTGAATCAGTGACAGGGGATGGCTACACCTTC
>.|TRBJ2-7|TRBV27|.
CASSFIDGKGPYEQYF
TGTGCCAGCAGTTTCATAGACGGGAAAGGGCCTTACGAGCAGTACTTC
>.|TRBJ1-5|TRBV5-5|TRBD1
CASSLMSGGSQPQHF
TGTGCCAGCAGCTTGATGTCAGGGGGAAGTCAGCCCCAGCATTTT
>once|TRBJ2-1|TRBV9|.
CASSVEAGASSYNEQFF
TGTGCCAGCAGCGTAGAGGCGGGGGCGAGCTCCTACAATGAGCAGTTCTTC
>.|TRBJ2-7|TRBV11-1|.
CASSLAGFVDEQYF
TGTGCCAGCAGCTTAGCCGGGTTCGTCGACGAGCAGTACTTC
>.|TRBJ2-5|TRBV5-1|TRBD2
CASSLAGGAGGRETQYF
TGCGCCAGCAGCTTGGCCGGGGGCGCGGGGGGGCGTGAGACCCAGTACTTC
>.|TRBJ1-5|TRBV12-5|TRBD1
CASGFFLDRGDNQPQHF
TGTGCTAGTGGTTTTTTCCTCGACAGGGGGGACAATCAGCCCCAGCATTTT
>once|TRBJ2-3|TRBV7-3|TRBD2
CASSLSSGRADTQYF
TGTGCCAGCAGCTTAAGTAGCGGGAGGGCAGATACGCAGTATTTT
>.|TRBJ1-5|TRBV27|.
CASSSQLTVNNQPQHF
TGTGCCAGCAGTTCCCAACTGACAGTCAATAATCAGCCCCAGCATTTT
>.|TRBJ2-5|TRBV4-3|TRBD2
CASSRKLAFQETQYF
TGCGCCAGCAGCCGTAAACTAGCGTTCCAAGAGACCCAGTACTTC
>once|TRBJ2-3|TRBV4-1|TRBD1
CASSHHPQGQGTDTQYF
TGCGCCAGCAGCCACCACCCCCAGGGACAGGGGACAGATACGCAGTATTTT
>.|TRBJ2-1|TRBV7-9|.
CASFKQGGARDNEQFF
TGTGCCAGCTTTAAACAGGGGGGGGCACGGGACAATGAGCAGTTCTTC
>.|TRBJ1-1|TRBV7-9|.
CASSLGAGTGGREAFF
TGTGCCAGCAGCTTAGGTGCGGGGACTGGGGGAAGGGAAGCTTTCTTT
>.|TRBJ2-7|TRBV18|TRBD2
CASSPPGLADYEQYF
TGTGCCAGCTCACCCCCGGGACTAGCGGACTACGAGCAGTACTTC
>.|TRBJ2-3|TRBV10-3|.
CAINTQGGDTQYF
TGTGCCATCAACACCCAGGGCGGAGATACGCAGTATTTT
>.|TRBJ2-1|TRBV5-1|TRBD2
CASSLGVAGGLNEQFF
TGCGCCAGCAGCTTGGGGGTAGCGGGGGGACTCAATGAGCAGTTCTTC
>.|TRBJ2-7|TRBV7-2|.
CASSAGEMVQYF
TGTGCCAGCAGCGCTGGGGAGATGGTGCAGTACTTC
>.|TRBJ2-3|TRBV11-2|TRBD2
CASSRGGADTQYF
TGTGCCAGCAGCCGCGGGGGGGCAGATACGCAGTATTTT
>.|TRBJ2-7|TRBV6-5|TRBD1
CASSRGQGAYEQYF
TGTGCCAGCAGTCGGGGACAGGGGGCCTACGAGCAGTACTTC
>.|TRBJ2-5|TRBV21-1|.
CASSKVSSQYF
TGTGCCAGCAGCAAAGTTTCTAGTCAGTACTTC
>.|TRBJ1-3|TRBV9|.
CASSMEGSGNTIYF
TGTGCCAGCAGCATGGAGGGCTCTGGAAACACCATATATTTT
>.|TRBJ2-7|TRBV29-1|TRBD1
CSVEGGQNNYEQYF
TGCAGCGTTGAAGGGGGACAGAATAATTACGAGCAGTACTTC
>.|TRBJ1-1|TRBV25-1|TRBD1
CASSGVGVTGPNTEAFF
TGTGCCAGCAGTGGCGTGGGGGTGACAGGGCCGAACACTGAAGCTTTCTTT